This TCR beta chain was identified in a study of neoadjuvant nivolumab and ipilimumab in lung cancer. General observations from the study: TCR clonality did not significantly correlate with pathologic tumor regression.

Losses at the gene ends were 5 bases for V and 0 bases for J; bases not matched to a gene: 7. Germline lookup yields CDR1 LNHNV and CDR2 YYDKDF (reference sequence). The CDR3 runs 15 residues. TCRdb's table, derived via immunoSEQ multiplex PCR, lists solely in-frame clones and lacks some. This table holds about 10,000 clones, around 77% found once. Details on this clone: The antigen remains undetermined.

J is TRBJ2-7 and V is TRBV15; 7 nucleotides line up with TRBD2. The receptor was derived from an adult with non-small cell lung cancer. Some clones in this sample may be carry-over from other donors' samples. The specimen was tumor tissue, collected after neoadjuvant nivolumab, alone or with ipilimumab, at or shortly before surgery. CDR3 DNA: TGTGCCACCAGCCCCCGGGGGGTAAGCTCCTACGAGCAGTACTTC. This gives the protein CATSPRGVSSYEQYF.